The 9 T cell receptor beta chains in this list originate from one sample, sequenced in a study of OX40 agonist ivuxolimab in advanced cancers. Here immunoSEQ multiplex PCR was the method, and the copy in TCRdb shows in-frame clones only, minus some. The table lists 70,000 to 95,000 clones, about 90% of them singletons. This sample comprised CD4+ or CD8+ T cells sorted from blood, obtained in a trial of the OX40 agonist ivuxolimab. These receptors were taken from an adult with an advanced solid tumor such as melanoma, head and neck, liver or kidney cancer.

J is TRBJ2-3 and V is TRBV6-5; D possibly uses TRBD1 or TRBD2 (7 bases each). Germline loops: CDR1 MNHEY, CDR2 SVGAGI. This CDR3 has 16 residues. Trimming stripped 3 bases from V and 3 bases from J, with 16 bases between. This CDR3 is CASSYLQGRATDTQYF. In DNA form, the CDR3 reads TGTGCCAGCAGTTATTTACAGGGGAGGGCGACAGATACGCAGTATTTT.

The chain recombines TRBV4-1 with TRBJ2-5; D uncertain. This CDR3 is built from 13 residues. Germline lookup yields CDR1 MGHRA and CDR2 YSYEKL. V dropped 4 bases and J dropped 2 bases, with 8 bases sitting between them. In DNA form, the CDR3 reads TGCGCCAGCAGCCTAGGGCTTCAAGAGACCCAGTACTTC. Its translation is CASSLGLQETQYF.

The chain carries TRBV6-1 and TRBJ1-2; D gene unclear. Germline V CDR1 and CDR2: MNHNS, SASEGT. The CDR3 is 11 residues long. Trimming cost V 6 bases and J 2 bases, with 4 bases left between them. The CDR3 region is CASRSNYGYTF. Written as DNA, the CDR3 is TGTGCCAGCAGGTCGAACTATGGCTACACCTTC.

This sequence joins TRBV5-4 and TRBJ2-1; 9 bases are shared with TRBD1. CDR3 length: 15 amino acids. Losses at the gene ends were 6 bases for V and 4 bases for J; bases not matched to a gene: 8. Germline V gene sequence: CDR1 SGHNT, CDR2 YYREEE (reference sequence). CDR3 DNA: TGTGCCAGCAACCCCCCGGGACAGGGATACAATGAGCAGTTCTTC. This codes for CASNPPGQGYNEQFF.

This sequence joins TRBV7-9 and TRBJ2-3, with D possibly matching TRBD1 (5 bases). The V and J ends lost 5 bases and 1 base respectively, with 16 bases between them. Germline CDR1 SEHNR, CDR2 FQNEAQ (reference sequence). This CDR3 contains 16 residues. CDR3 loop: CASSRTARAGTDTQYF. The DNA of the CDR3 is TGTGCCAGCAGCCGTACCGCCAGGGCAGGCACAGATACGCAGTATTTT.

The chain couples TRBV27 to TRBJ2-7; TRBD1 agrees at 9 bases. CDR3 length: 15 residues. The V gene's germline CDR1 is MNHEY and CDR2 SMNVEV (reference sequence). V shed 2 bases, J shed 2 bases, and the junction held 4 bases outside the gene matches. CDR3 region: CASSLKDRGTYEQYF. CDR3 DNA: TGTGCCAGCAGTTTAAAGGACAGGGGAACCTACGAGCAGTACTTC.

This chain links TRBV12-5 with TRBJ1-2; D uncertain. The CDR3 has 11 residues. V was shortened by 3 bases and J by 2 bases, with 1 base between the two germline ends. Germline V gives CDR1 LGHNT, CDR2 FRNRAP. This chain's CDR3 is CASGLNYGYTF. The CDR3, as DNA: TGTGCTAGTGGTTTAAACTATGGCTACACCTTC.

The V and J genes are TRBV11-3 and TRBJ2-7; possible D gene TRBD1, 6 bases. V was trimmed by 2 bases and J by 5 bases, leaving 10 bases between them. This CDR3 contains 13 residues. Germline CDR1 and CDR2: SGHNT and YENEEA. CDR3: CASSLTGYHEQYF. The DNA of the CDR3 is TGTGCCAGCAGCTTAACAGGGTACCACGAGCAGTACTTC. Full variable domain (missing parts from reference TRBV11-3 and TRBJ2-7): EAGVVQSPRYKIIEKKQPVAFWCNPISGHNTLYWYLQNLGQGPELLIRYENEEAVDDSQLPKDRFSAERLKGVDSTLKIQPAELGDSAVYLCASSLTGYHEQYFGPGTRLTVT.

J is TRBJ2-5 and V is TRBV14; 8 bases map to TRBD2. J was trimmed by 1 base and V by 3 bases; bases with no gene match: 1. Germline V lookup: CDR1 SGHDN, CDR2 FVKESK. The CDR3 runs to 14 residues. CDR3 nucleotides: TGTGCCAGCAGCCAGACTAGCGCCCAAGAGACCCAGTACTTC. Protein sequence: CASSQTSAQETQYF.